This T cell receptor (beta chain) comes out of a study of blood T cell repertoires in COVID-19. Sequencing used immunoSEQ multiplex PCR; TCRdb keeps in-frame clones, though not all of them. The table lists 150,000 to 200,000 clones, about nine tenths of them singletons. The CDR3 has 16 residues. V lost 3 bases, J lost 4 bases, and 3 bases stayed unmatched. CDR1 is WNHNN and CDR2 is SYGVQD in the germline V gene (reference sequence). Material for sequencing was peripheral blood. The rearrangement uses TRBV10-1 and TRBJ2-2, with 12 bases lining up with TRBD2. The clonotype was recovered from a woman aged 25 to 39 with acute or convalescent COVID-19. CDR3 DNA sequence: TGCGCCAGCAGTGACTTGGGACTAGCGGGCACCGGGGAGCTGTTTTTT. Amino acid sequence: CASSDLGLAGTGELFF.